This T cell receptor beta chain was captured in a study of blood T cells in healthy people across ages. Study-level information: Template switching retrieved approximately one barcoded beta molecule for each two T cells.

General study results and limits: Diversity was estimated from one million T cells, and these estimates were considered underestimates.

About this clonotype itself: Its antigen is still unknown.

Looked up from germline, CDR1 is MNHNS and CDR2 is SASEGT. The junction had 12 bases not matched to a gene; V was cut back by 6 bases and J by 5 bases. CDR3 length: 16 residues. Peripheral blood samples of 9 to 10 milliliters were drawn from each donor. Combining a sample-barcoded 5' primer with a J-beta primer mix, a second PCR ran for about 7 to 11 cycles. A template-switch adaptor containing 12 random nucleotides labeled each cDNA molecule. MiXCR, run by TCRdb on the 5' RACE reads, gives a single entry per CDR3 protein. The repertoire holds about 1.1 million distinct CDR3 sequences, with roughly two fifths as singletons.

Sequencing was carried out using blood. V and J are TRBV6-1 and TRBJ1-4; TRBD1 matches 7 bases. The receptor was isolated from a man in his late teens or twenties in good health. The CDR3 DNA reads TGTGCCAGCAGGCCCCCCGACAGGGTGGGAAATGAAAAACTGTTTTTT. Protein sequence: CASRPPDRVGNEKLFF.